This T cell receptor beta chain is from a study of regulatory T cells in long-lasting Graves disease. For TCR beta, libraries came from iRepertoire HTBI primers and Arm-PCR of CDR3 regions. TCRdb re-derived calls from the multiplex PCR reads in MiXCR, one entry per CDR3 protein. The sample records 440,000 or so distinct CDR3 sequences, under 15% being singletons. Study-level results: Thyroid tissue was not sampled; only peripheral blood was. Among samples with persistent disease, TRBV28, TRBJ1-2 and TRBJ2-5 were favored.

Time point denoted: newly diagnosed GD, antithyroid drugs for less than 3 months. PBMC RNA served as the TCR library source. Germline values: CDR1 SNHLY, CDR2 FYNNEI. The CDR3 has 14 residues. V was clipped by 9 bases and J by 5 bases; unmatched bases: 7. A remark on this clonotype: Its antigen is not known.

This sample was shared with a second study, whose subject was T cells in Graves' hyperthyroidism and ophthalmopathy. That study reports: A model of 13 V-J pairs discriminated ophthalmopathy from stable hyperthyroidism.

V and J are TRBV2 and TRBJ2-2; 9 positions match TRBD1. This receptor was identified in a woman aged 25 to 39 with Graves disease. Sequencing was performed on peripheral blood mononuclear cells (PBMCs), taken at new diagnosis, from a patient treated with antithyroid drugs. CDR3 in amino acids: CASSGQGITGELFF. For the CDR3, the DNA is TGTGCCAGTAGCGGACAGGGGATTACCGGGGAGCTGTTTTTT. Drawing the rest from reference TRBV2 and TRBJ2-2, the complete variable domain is EPEVTQTPSHQVTQMGQEVILRCVPISNHLYFYWYRQILGQKVEFLVSFYNNEISEKSEIFDDQFSVERPDGSNFTLKIRSTKLEDSAMYFCASSGQGITGELFFGEGSRLTVL.